These T cell receptor beta chains were read from a single sample in a study of blood T cell repertoires in COVID-19. Produced via immunoSEQ multiplex PCR; TCRdb's table is partial and in-frame only. The repertoire holds about 190,000 clones, 65% to 80% seen once, with around 12% in the top ten. The sequenced material came from peripheral blood. Receptors were obtained from a woman aged 45 to 65 with acute or convalescent COVID-19. Both conserved end residues are part of each CDR3. Each record gives: clone size, D gene, V gene, J gene, CDR3 protein, CDR3 DNA. The D gene is left open where the match is weak. Some rows have no size entry. The others give once, few or many, or a class for an expanded clone.

.	.	TRBV30	TRBJ2-7	CAWKWGGLYF	TGTGCCTGGAAATGGGGGGGGCTGTACTTC
few	.	TRBV9	TRBJ1-6	CASSVSIVNSPLHF	TGTGCCAGCAGCGTTTCGATAGTGAATTCACCCCTCCACTTT
.	.	TRBV20-1	TRBJ2-7	CSARSAYEQYF	TGCAGTGCTAGGTCGGCCTACGAGCAGTACTTC
few	.	TRBV27	TRBJ2-7	CASSSTGRGSYEQYF	TGTGCCAGCAGTTCAACAGGGAGGGGGTCCTACGAGCAGTACTTC
.	TRBD1	TRBV7-2	TRBJ1-2	CASSLEGTGVGGYTF	TGTGCCAGCAGCTTAGAAGGGACAGGGGTTGGTGGCTACACCTTC
.	TRBD2	TRBV15	TRBJ2-7	CATSRDGRGFGEQYF	TGTGCCACCAGCAGAGATGGGCGGGGGTTCGGCGAGCAGTACTTC
once	.	TRBV18	TRBJ1-1	CASSPMGQKPEAFF	TGTGCCAGCTCACCAATGGGGCAGAAACCTGAAGCTTTCTTT
.	TRBD1	TRBV27	TRBJ1-2	CASSLSPTGGWGYGYTF	TGTGCCAGCAGTTTATCGCCGACAGGGGGCTGGGGCTATGGCTACACCTTC
.	TRBD2	TRBV11-2	TRBJ2-3	CASSLEPGLAGEDTQYF	TGTGCCAGCAGCTTAGAGCCGGGACTAGCGGGAGAGGATACGCAGTATTTT
.	.	TRBV24-1	TRBJ2-1	CATSDSVRYNEQFF	TGTGCCACCAGTGATTCTGTGCGATACAATGAGCAGTTCTTC
once	.	TRBV5-1	TRBJ2-1	CASSLEASRREQFF	TGCGCCAGCAGCTTGGAGGCTAGCAGGCGTGAGCAGTTCTTC
few	.	TRBV15	TRBJ1-1	CATSREGATEAFF	TGTGCCACCAGCAGGGAGGGCGCCACTGAAGCTTTCTTT
.	.	TRBV19	TRBJ2-1	CASSSGGGGNEQFF	TGTGCCAGTAGTTCCGGGGGAGGGGGCAATGAGCAGTTCTTC
.	.	TRBV10-3	TRBJ2-3	CAIKGDSGFRDTQYF	TGTGCCATCAAAGGTGACAGTGGGTTTCGGGATACGCAGTATTTT
.	.	TRBV7-2	TRBJ2-7	CASSLSRQTASSEQYF	TGTGCCAGCAGCTTAAGTCGACAGACGGCGTCCAGCGAGCAGTACTTC
.	TRBD1	TRBV5-6	TRBJ2-5	CASSPTTDRGGETQYF	TGTGCCAGCAGCCCGACTACGGACAGGGGGGGAGAGACCCAGTACTTC
once	TRBD2	TRBV5-8	TRBJ2-1	CASSPGLVAYNEQFF	TGTGCCAGCAGCCCCGGACTAGTTGCTTACAATGAGCAGTTCTTC
few	TRBD1	TRBV29-1	TRBJ2-1	CSVATGAGNEQFF	TGCAGCGTAGCGACAGGGGCGGGTAATGAGCAGTTCTTC
few	.	TRBV7-2	TRBJ1-1	CASSLEVGRTEAFF	TGTGCCAGCAGCTTAGAGGTGGGGCGTACTGAAGCTTTCTTT
.	.	TRBV20-1	TRBJ1-1	CSASGQFEAFF	TGCAGTGCTTCCGGACAGTTTGAAGCTTTCTTT
few	.	TRBV5-1	TRBJ2-2	CASSHPDSTGELFF	TGCGCCAGCAGCCACCCGGACAGCACCGGGGAGCTGTTTTTT